Listed below are T cell receptor beta chains from one sample, sequenced in a study of T cells in Graves' hyperthyroidism and ophthalmopathy. TCRdb called the multiplex PCR reads again in MiXCR, with one record for every CDR3 protein. The sample has a few hundred thousand distinct CDR3 sequences; 12% to 15% are singletons. Input material: blood. These receptor sequences come from a woman aged 40 to 50 with Graves' hyperthyroidism. Both conserved end residues are part of each CDR3. D genes are given only for firm matches. Not every row has a clone size; where given, it reads once, few, many or a size class.

CDR3aa,CDR3nt,j_gene,d_gene,abundance,v_gene
CASRGQGASNQPQHF,TGTGCCAGCAGAGGACAGGGGGCTAGCAATCAGCCCCAGCATTTT,TRBJ1-5,TRBD1,NA,TRBV6-2/TRBV6-3
CASSTTGGGEQYF,TGTGCCAGCAGTACTACAGGGGGAGGCGAGCAGTACTTC,TRBJ2-7,TRBD1,NA,TRBV2
CASSERGIGQADTQYF,TGCGCCAGCAGCGAGAGGGGGATCGGACAAGCAGATACGCAGTATTTT,TRBJ2-3,NA,few,TRBV4-1
CASSFPGTGGSEQYF,TGTGCCAGCAGTTTTCCCGGGACAGGGGGCTCCGAGCAGTACTTC,TRBJ2-7,TRBD1,NA,TRBV12-3/TRBV12-4
CSARLLLETSYNEQYF,TGCAGTGCTAGACTTCTACTGGAAACTTCCTACAATGAGCAGTACTTC,TRBJ2-7,NA,NA,TRBV20-1
CASSPTSGRWNEQFF,TGTGCCAGCAGCCCTACTAGCGGGAGGTGGAATGAGCAGTTCTTC,TRBJ2-1,TRBD2,NA,TRBV7-9
CASSLSAAGTPDGYTF,TGTGCCAGCAGCTTAAGTGCTGCAGGGACACCGGATGGCTACACCTTC,TRBJ1-2,NA,NA,TRBV11-2
CSARLGRDTEAFF,TGCAGTGCTAGATTAGGGAGGGACACTGAAGCTTTCTTT,TRBJ1-1,NA,many,TRBV20-1
CAISVSQGRSGANVLTF,TGTGCCATCAGTGTTTCACAGGGGCGCTCTGGGGCCAACGTCCTGACTTTC,TRBJ2-6,TRBD1,few,TRBV10-3
CASSSITYEQYF,TGTGCCAGCAGTTCTATCACCTACGAGCAGTACTTC,TRBJ2-7,NA,NA,TRBV28
CASSLYRNQPQHF,TGTGCCAGCAGTTTATATCGGAATCAGCCCCAGCATTTT,TRBJ1-5,NA,many,TRBV27
CASSFKGQGQPQHF,TGTGCCAGCAGCTTCAAGGGACAGGGACAGCCCCAGCATTTT,TRBJ1-5,TRBD1,few,TRBV7-2
CASSEKRGGRYYNEQFF,TGTGCCAGCAGTGAAAAACGGGGCGGGAGGTACTACAATGAGCAGTTCTTC,TRBJ2-1,TRBD2,few,TRBV2
CAISDEGLAGDEQYF,TGTGCCATCAGTGATGAGGGACTAGCGGGAGACGAGCAGTACTTC,TRBJ2-7,TRBD2,many,TRBV10-3
CASSHLTTGGPNEQFF,TGTGCCAGCAGCCACTTGACTACGGGAGGGCCGAATGAGCAGTTCTTC,TRBJ2-1,TRBD2,once,TRBV3-1
CASRRMGGVKEETQYF,TGTGCCAGCAGACGGATGGGGGGGGTAAAGGAGGAGACCCAGTACTTC,TRBJ2-5,TRBD2,NA,TRBV6-1
CASSLFGFSGNTIYF,TGCGCCAGCAGCTTGTTCGGCTTCTCTGGAAACACCATATATTTT,TRBJ1-3,NA,NA,TRBV5-1
CASNRMEDGAYEQYF,TGTGCCAGCAACCGTATGGAGGATGGGGCCTACGAGCAGTACTTC,TRBJ2-7,NA,few,TRBV6-2/TRBV6-3
CASGGVNTEAFF,TGTGCCAGCGGGGGGGTGAACACTGAAGCTTTCTTT,TRBJ1-1,NA,few,TRBV6-1
CATSDEPSGSDNEQFF,TGTGCCACCAGTGATGAACCGAGCGGGAGTGACAATGAGCAGTTCTTC,TRBJ2-1,TRBD2,many,TRBV24-1
CATARDSSGNTIYF,TGTGCCACCGCCCGGGACAGCTCTGGAAACACCATATATTTT,TRBJ1-3,TRBD1,few,TRBV6-1
CASSSTGDNQPRHF,TGTGCCAGCAGCTCAACAGGAGACAATCAGCCCCGGCATTTT,TRBJ1-5,NA,few,TRBV12-3/TRBV12-4
CASKQGGQPQHF,TGTGCTTCTAAGCAGGGGGGACAGCCCCAGCATTTT,TRBJ1-5,TRBD1,few,TRBV27
CASSQGSGFGSPREQYF,TGTGCCAGCAGCCAAGGTTCGGGATTCGGGAGCCCCCGAGAGCAGTACTTC,TRBJ2-7,NA,many,TRBV3-1
CASSLPSRAGSADTQYF,TGTGCCAGCAGTTTACCCTCACGTGCGGGAAGCGCAGATACGCAGTATTTT,TRBJ2-3,NA,many,TRBV27
CASTPRGRTDTQYF,TGTGCCAGCACCCCCAGGGGACGCACAGATACGCAGTATTTT,TRBJ2-3,NA,few,TRBV6-1
CASSLGFYNSPLHF,TGTGCCAGCAGTTTAGGGTTCTATAATTCACCCCTCCACTTT,TRBJ1-6,NA,NA,TRBV28
CAIRKTGHPYEQYF,TGTGCCATCAGGAAAACAGGGCACCCCTACGAGCAGTACTTC,TRBJ2-7,NA,many,TRBV10-3
CASSLRAAGAKNEQFF,TGTGCCAGCAGTTTACGGGCAGCGGGAGCAAAGAATGAGCAGTTCTTC,TRBJ2-1,TRBD2,many,TRBV28
CASVGRLAEVIGELFF,TGTGCCAGCGTGGGGAGGCTAGCGGAAGTAATCGGGGAGCTGTTTTTC,TRBJ2-2,TRBD2,NA,TRBV6-9
CASSARDSPYEQYF,TGTGCCAGCAGCGCCCGGGACAGCCCCTACGAGCAGTACTTC,TRBJ2-7,TRBD1,NA,TRBV2
CSVEDGTGQGQGQTQYF,TGCAGCGTTGAAGATGGGACAGGACAAGGACAGGGACAGACCCAGTACTTC,TRBJ2-5,TRBD1,NA,TRBV29-1
CASSEQGGRNYGYTF,TGTGCCAGCAGTGAACAAGGGGGCAGGAACTATGGCTACACCTTC,TRBJ1-2,TRBD1,NA,TRBV2
CASSQVAGPEAFF,TGTGCCAGCAGCCAAGTGGCGGGCCCCGAAGCTTTCTTT,TRBJ1-1,NA,few,TRBV3-1
CASILDRGNTEAFF,TGTGCCAGTATTTTAGACAGGGGGAACACTGAAGCTTTCTTT,TRBJ1-1,TRBD1,many,TRBV7-8
CASSSGGPQETQYF,TGTGCCAGCAGTTCCGGGGGTCCCCAAGAGACCCAGTACTTC,TRBJ2-5,NA,many,TRBV28
CSAQTGSLNTEAFF,TGCAGCGCACAGACAGGCTCCCTGAACACTGAAGCTTTCTTT,TRBJ1-1,NA,few,TRBV29-1
CASSPTVQLKEQYF,TGTGCCAGCAGCCCTACAGTACAGCTGAAAGAGCAGTACTTC,TRBJ2-7,NA,NA,TRBV7-2
CASSAQDGTYEQYF,TGTGCCAGCAGCGCCCAGGACGGGACCTACGAGCAGTACTTC,TRBJ2-7,NA,few,TRBV9
CASSLSLAGRTYEQYF,TGTGCCAGCAGTTTAAGTCTAGCGGGACGAACCTACGAGCAGTACTTC,TRBJ2-7,TRBD2,NA,TRBV12-3/TRBV12-4
CASSSRRTDTQYF,TGTGCCAGTAGTTCGAGACGAACAGATACGCAGTATTTT,TRBJ2-3,NA,few,TRBV19
CASSLAGFGTGGLAKNIQYF,TGTGCCAGCAGCTTAGCCGGGTTTGGGACAGGGGGCTTGGCCAAAAACATTCAGTACTTC,TRBJ2-4,TRBD1,NA,TRBV7-3
CASSELRRGEKLFF,TGTGCCAGCAGTGAACTACGTAGGGGGGAAAAACTGTTTTTT,TRBJ1-4,NA,NA,TRBV2
CSARGQGTDTQYF,TGCAGTGCCCGAGGACAGGGGACAGATACGCAGTATTTT,TRBJ2-3,TRBD1,many,TRBV20-1
CASSSDWISYNEQFF,TGTGCCAGCAGTTCGGACTGGATCTCCTACAATGAGCAGTTCTTC,TRBJ2-1,NA,NA,TRBV12-3/TRBV12-4
CSARAGAEQFF,TGCAGTGCTAGAGCCGGGGCTGAGCAGTTCTTC,TRBJ2-1,NA,many,TRBV20-1
CASSFSWGQNQETQYF,TGTGCCAGCAGTTTCTCATGGGGACAGAATCAAGAGACCCAGTACTTC,TRBJ2-5,TRBD1,many,TRBV28
CASILGGSSYNEQFF,TGTGCCAGCATCCTCGGAGGGAGCTCCTACAATGAGCAGTTCTTC,TRBJ2-1,NA,many,TRBV28